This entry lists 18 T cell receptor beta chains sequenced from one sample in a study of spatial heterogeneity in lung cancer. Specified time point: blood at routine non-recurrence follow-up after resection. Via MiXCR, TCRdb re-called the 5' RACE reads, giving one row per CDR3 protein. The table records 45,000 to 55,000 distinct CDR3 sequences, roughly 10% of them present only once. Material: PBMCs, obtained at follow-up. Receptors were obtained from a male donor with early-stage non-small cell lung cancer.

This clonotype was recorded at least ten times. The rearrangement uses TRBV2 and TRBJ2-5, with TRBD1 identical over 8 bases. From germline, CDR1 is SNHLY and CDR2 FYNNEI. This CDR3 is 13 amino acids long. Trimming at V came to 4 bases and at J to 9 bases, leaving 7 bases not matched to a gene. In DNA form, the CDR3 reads TGTGCCAGCAGTGTGGACAGGGAAGCCCCCCAGTACTTC. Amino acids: CASSVDREAPQYF.

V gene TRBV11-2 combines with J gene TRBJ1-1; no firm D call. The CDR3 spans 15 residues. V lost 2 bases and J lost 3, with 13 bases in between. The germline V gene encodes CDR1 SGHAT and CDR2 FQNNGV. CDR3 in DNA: TGTGCCAGCAGCTTAAATGATTTAAGGGACACTGAAGCTTTCTTT. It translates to CASSLNDLRDTEAFF.

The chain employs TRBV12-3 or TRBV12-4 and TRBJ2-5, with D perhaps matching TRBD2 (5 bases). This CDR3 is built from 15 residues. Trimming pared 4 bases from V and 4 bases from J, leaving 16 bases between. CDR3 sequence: CASSSRRDRTETQYF. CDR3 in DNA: TGTGCCAGCAGTTCCCGACGGGATCGAACAGAGACCCAGTACTTC.

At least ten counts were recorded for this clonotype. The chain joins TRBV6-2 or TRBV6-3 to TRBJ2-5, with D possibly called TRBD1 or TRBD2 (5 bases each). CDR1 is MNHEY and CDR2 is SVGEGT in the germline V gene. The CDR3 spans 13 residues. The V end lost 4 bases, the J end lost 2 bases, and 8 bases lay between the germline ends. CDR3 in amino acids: CASSSWGQETQYF. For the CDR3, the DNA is TGTGCCAGCAGTTCCTGGGGGCAAGAGACCCAGTACTTC.

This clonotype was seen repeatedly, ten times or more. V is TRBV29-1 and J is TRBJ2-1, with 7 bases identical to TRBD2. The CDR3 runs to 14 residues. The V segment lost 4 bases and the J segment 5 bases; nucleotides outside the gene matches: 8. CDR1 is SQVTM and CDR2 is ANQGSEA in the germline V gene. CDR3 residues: CSVVLGTTDNEQFF. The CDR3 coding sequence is TGCAGCGTTGTGCTCGGGACTACAGACAATGAGCAGTTCTTC.

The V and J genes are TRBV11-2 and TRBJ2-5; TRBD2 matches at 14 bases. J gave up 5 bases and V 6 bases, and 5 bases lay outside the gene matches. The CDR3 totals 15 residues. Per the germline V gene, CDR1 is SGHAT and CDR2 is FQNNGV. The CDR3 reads CASRGTSGGSETQYF. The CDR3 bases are TGTGCCAGCAGGGGGACTAGCGGGGGCTCGGAGACCCAGTACTTC.

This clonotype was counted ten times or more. The CDR3 protein is CASSPIISTDTQYF. The CDR3, as DNA: TGTGCCAGCAGCCCGATTATTAGCACAGATACGCAGTATTTT. V usage is TRBV7-2 and J usage is TRBJ2-3; no definite D call. V lost 5 bases and J lost 0, with 9 bases in between. The CDR3 covers 14 residues. Germline assignment: CDR1 SGHTA and CDR2 FQGNSA.

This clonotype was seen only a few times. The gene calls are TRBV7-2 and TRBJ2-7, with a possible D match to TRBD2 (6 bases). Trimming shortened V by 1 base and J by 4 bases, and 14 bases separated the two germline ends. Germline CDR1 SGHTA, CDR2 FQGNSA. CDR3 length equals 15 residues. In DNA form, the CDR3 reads TGTGCCAGCAGCTTAGGCGGGGCGACCGGGTACGAGCAGTACTTC. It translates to CASSLGGATGYEQYF.

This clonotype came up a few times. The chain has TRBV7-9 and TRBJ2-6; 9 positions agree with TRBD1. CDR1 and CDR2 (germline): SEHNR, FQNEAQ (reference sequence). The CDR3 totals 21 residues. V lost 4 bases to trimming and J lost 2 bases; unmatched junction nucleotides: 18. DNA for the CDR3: TGTGCCAGCAGCTCGAGAGGGAACCGGGACAGGGTCCTTCCTGGGGCCAACGTCCTGACTTTC. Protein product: CASSSRGNRDRVLPGANVLTF. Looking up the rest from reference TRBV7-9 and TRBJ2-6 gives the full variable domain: DTGVSQNPRHKITKRGQNVTFRCDPISEHNRLYWYRQTLGQGPEFLTYFQNEAQLEKSRLLSDRFSAERPKGSFSTLEIQRTEQGDSAMYLCASSSRGNRDRVLPGANVLTFGAGSRLTVL.

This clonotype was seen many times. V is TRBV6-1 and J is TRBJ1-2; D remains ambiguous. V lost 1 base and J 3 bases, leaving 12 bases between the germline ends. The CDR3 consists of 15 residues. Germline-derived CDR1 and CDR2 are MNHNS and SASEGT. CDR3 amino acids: CASSEGGTGYYGYTF. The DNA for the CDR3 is TGTGCCAGCAGTGAAGGGGGAACGGGTTACTATGGCTACACCTTC.

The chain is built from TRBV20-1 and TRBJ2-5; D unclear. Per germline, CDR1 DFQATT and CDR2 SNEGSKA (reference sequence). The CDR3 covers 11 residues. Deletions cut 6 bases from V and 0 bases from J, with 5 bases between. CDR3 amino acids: CSAPNQETQYF. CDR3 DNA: TGCAGTGCCCCAAACCAAGAGACCCAGTACTTC.

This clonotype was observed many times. DNA for the CDR3: TGTGCCAGCAGCTTGGGACTAGCGGATAACACCGGGGAGCTGTTTTTT. Protein product: CASSLGLADNTGELFF. The chain links TRBV7-8 to TRBJ2-2; 11 nucleotides align to TRBD2. Germline V gene sequence: CDR1 SGHVS, CDR2 FQNEAQ. This CDR3 comprises 16 residues. J gave up 2 bases and V 3 bases, and 2 bases lay outside the gene matches.

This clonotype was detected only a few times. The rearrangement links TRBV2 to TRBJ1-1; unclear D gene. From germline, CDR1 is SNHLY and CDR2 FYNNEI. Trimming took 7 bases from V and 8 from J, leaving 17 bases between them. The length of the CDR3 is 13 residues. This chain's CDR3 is CASTSGRIREAFF. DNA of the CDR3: TGTGCCAGCACGTCCGGTAGGATACGCGAAGCTTTCTTT.

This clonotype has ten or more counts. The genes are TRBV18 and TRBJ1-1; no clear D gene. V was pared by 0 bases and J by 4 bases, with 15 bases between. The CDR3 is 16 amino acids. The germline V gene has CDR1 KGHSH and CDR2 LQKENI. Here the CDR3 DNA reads TGTGCCAGCTCACCACCAGCTACCCCCCGGGGCACTGAAGCTTTCTTT. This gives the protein CASSPPATPRGTEAFF. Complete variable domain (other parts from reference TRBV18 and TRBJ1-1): NAGVMQNPRHLVRRRGQEARLRCSPMKGHSHVYWYRQLPEEGLKFMVYLQKENIIDESGMPKERFSAEFPKEGPSILRIQQVVRGDSAAYFCASSPPATPRGTEAFFGQGTRLTVV.

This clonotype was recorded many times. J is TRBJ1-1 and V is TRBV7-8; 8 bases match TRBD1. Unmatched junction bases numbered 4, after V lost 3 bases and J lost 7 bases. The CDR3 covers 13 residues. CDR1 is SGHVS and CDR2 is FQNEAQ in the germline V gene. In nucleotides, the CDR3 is TGTGCCAGCAGCTTGGACAGGGAAGGTGAAGCTTTCTTT. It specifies CASSLDREGEAFF.

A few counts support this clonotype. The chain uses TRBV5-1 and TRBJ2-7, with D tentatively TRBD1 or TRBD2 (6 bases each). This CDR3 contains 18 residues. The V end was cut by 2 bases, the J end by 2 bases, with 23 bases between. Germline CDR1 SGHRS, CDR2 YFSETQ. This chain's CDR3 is CASSFLAGEGTLTYEQYF. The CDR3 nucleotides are TGCGCCAGCAGCTTTCTGGCAGGGGAAGGGACTCTTACCTACGAGCAGTACTTC.

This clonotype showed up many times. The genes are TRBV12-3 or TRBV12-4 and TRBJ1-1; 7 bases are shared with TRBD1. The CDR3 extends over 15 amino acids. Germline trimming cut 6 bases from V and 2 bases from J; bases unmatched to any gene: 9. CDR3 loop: CASSPLGGPNTEAFF. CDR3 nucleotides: TGTGCCAGCAGCCCCCTAGGGGGCCCCAACACTGAAGCTTTCTTT.

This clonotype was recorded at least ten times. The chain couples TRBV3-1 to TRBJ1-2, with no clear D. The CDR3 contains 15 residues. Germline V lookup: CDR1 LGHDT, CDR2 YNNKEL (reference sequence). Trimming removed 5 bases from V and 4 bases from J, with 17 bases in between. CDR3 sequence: CASSVTPGRSYGYTF. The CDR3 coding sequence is TGTGCCAGCAGCGTGACCCCTGGAAGGTCCTATGGCTACACCTTC.